This passage covers 14 T cell receptor beta chains from one sample sequenced in a study of blood T cells in healthy people across ages. A second PCR, run for about 6 to 12 cycles, used a sample-barcoded 5' primer plus a J-beta primer mix. TCRdb re-analysed the 5' RACE reads in MiXCR, keeping a single row per CDR3 protein. The sample includes fewer than 900,000 distinct CDR3 sequences, around 46% seen only once; the top ten take 20% to 25%. The sample taken for sequencing was blood. These receptors were taken from a woman between 55 and 75 years old in good health.

This clonotype was detected ten times or more. J is TRBJ2-7 and V is TRBV5-1; no clear D gene. Trimming pared 4 bases from V and 3 bases from J, leaving 17 bases between. CDR3 size: 15 residues. Germline loops: CDR1 SGHRS, CDR2 YFSETQ. CDR3 in amino acids: CASSPLPIDLYEQYF. As DNA, the CDR3 is TGCGCCAGCAGCCCCCTCCCTATCGATCTCTACGAGCAGTACTTC.

This rearrangement joins TRBV14 to TRBJ1-2; a possible D gene is TRBD1 (6 bases). The CDR3 contains 13 residues. The ends were cut back, 5 bases at V and 4 bases at J, with 11 bases in the middle. CDR1 and CDR2 (germline): SGHDN, FVKESK. CDR3 bases: TGTGCCAGCAGCGGGAGGGGGACCTATGGCTACACCTTC. Translating gives CASSGRGTYGYTF.

This rearrangement joins TRBV4-1 to TRBJ2-7; possible D gene TRBD1, 5 bases. Trimming shortened V by 0 bases and J by 4 bases, and 10 bases separated the two germline ends. The germline V gene has CDR1 MGHRA and CDR2 YSYEKL. The CDR3 covers 14 residues. The CDR3 spells CASSQDQGEYEQYF. For the CDR3, the DNA is TGCGCCAGCAGCCAAGATCAGGGCGAGTACGAGCAGTACTTC.

This clonotype has only a few counts. The V gene is TRBV12-3 or TRBV12-4, the J gene TRBJ1-6, with a tentative D call TRBD1 (5 bases). Between the trimmed V and J ends, which lost 2 bases and 8 bases, there was a span of 19 bases. This CDR3 region has 17 residues. For the CDR3, the DNA is TGTGCCAGCAGTTTAAGAATCAGGGTCTCGGGTCATTCACCCCTCCACTTT. Its translation: CASSLRIRVSGHSPLHF.

The chain links TRBV7-2 to TRBJ2-3; tentatively, D is TRBD2 (6 bases). Germline lookup yields CDR1 SGHTA and CDR2 FQGNSA. V shed 5 bases and J shed 6 bases, with 15 bases lying between them. This CDR3 is built from 14 residues. The CDR3 DNA is TGTGCCAGCAGCGTAGATGCGGGGTCCGATACGCAGTATTTT. Translation: CASSVDAGSDTQYF.

This chain uses TRBV27 with TRBJ2-1; TRBD2 aligns across 14 bases. Losses at the gene ends were 2 bases for V and 10 bases for J; bases not matched to a gene: 13. Per the germline V gene, CDR1 is MNHEY and CDR2 is SMNVEV (reference sequence). The CDR3 covers 18 residues. CDR3 sequence reads: CASSLGPGLAGGRYEQFF. The CDR3 DNA follows: TGTGCCAGCAGTTTAGGACCCGGACTAGCGGGAGGTCGATACGAGCAGTTCTTC.

The chain has TRBV6-2 or TRBV6-3 and TRBJ2-7; D perhaps matches TRBD2 (6 bases). Looked up from germline, CDR1 is MNHEY and CDR2 is SVGEGT. Trimming removed 6 bases from V and 6 bases from J, with 15 bases in between. This CDR3 is built from 13 residues. The CDR3: CASRPGGPGEQYF. CDR3 nucleotide sequence: TGTGCCAGCAGGCCTGGAGGGCCGGGCGAGCAGTACTTC.

The V call is TRBV27, the J call TRBJ2-7; 10 bases align to TRBD2. The CDR3 consists of 16 residues. Germline V gene data show CDR1 as MNHEY and CDR2 as SMNVEV (reference sequence). With 6 bases clipped from V and 2 bases from J, the junction kept 10 bases outside the gene matches. This CDR3 is CASRGGGLAIPYEQYF. CDR3 bases: TGTGCCAGCAGGGGGGGGGGACTAGCGATCCCCTACGAGCAGTACTTC.

A few counts support this clonotype. The V call is TRBV27, the J call TRBJ2-3; 8 bases agree with TRBD2. With 3 bases clipped from V and 6 bases from J, the junction kept 8 bases outside the gene matches. Per germline, CDR1 MNHEY and CDR2 SMNVEV (reference sequence). CDR3 length equals 15 residues. The CDR3 DNA sequence: TGTGCCAGCAGTTTGGGGCAGCGGGGGTATGATACGCAGTATTTT. Translation: CASSLGQRGYDTQYF.

The CDR3 spells CASSQDRLAFEQFF. In DNA form, the CDR3 reads TGCGCCAGCAGCCAAGATCGGCTAGCGTTTGAGCAGTTCTTC. This rearrangement joins TRBV4-1 to TRBJ2-1, with D perhaps TRBD2 (6 bases). The CDR3 contains 14 residues. Trimming cost V 0 bases and J 9 bases, with 12 bases left between them. The germline CDR1 and CDR2 sequences are MGHRA and YSYEKL.

This clonotype showed up many times. An end of the junction differs from the germline gene, which may be a read error. The chain is built from TRBV7-2 and TRBJ2-1, with TRBD2 matching over 12 bases. This CDR3 spans 15 amino acids. Germline lookup yields CDR1 SGHTA and CDR2 FQGNSA. Here the CDR3 reads CASSLAGLAGHEQFF. CDR3 DNA sequence: TGTGCCAGCAGCCTAGCGGGACTAGCGGGCCATGAGCAGTTCTTC.

This clonotype has more than one count but fewer than ten. The chain employs TRBV10-3 and TRBJ2-2; a possible D gene is TRBD2 (5 bases). Germline CDR1 and CDR2: ENHRY and SYGVKD. CDR3 length: 14 residues. V was clipped by 7 bases and J by 3 bases, with 12 bases between them. The CDR3 DNA reads as TGTGCCATCAAGAATGAGGGTGACACCGGGGAGCTGTTTTTT. This encodes CAIKNEGDTGELFF.

This clonotype showed up just a few times. The rearrangement links TRBV27 to TRBJ2-7; 13 nucleotides match TRBD2. Germline assignment: CDR1 MNHEY and CDR2 SMNVEV (reference sequence). The V gene end was trimmed by 5 bases and the J gene end by 5 bases; junction bases not matched to a gene: 12. The CDR3 length is 17 residues. The CDR3 loop is CASSPRLAGGPADEQYF. CDR3 bases: TGTGCCAGCAGTCCCAGACTAGCGGGGGGTCCTGCGGACGAGCAGTACTTC.

This clonotype was observed a few times. The chain combines TRBV12-3 or TRBV12-4 with TRBJ1-1; the D gene is possibly TRBD1 (5 bases). The V end was cut by 5 bases, the J end by 2 bases, with 12 bases between. The CDR3 covers 14 residues. As DNA, the CDR3 is TGTGCCAGCAGTCGAGACAGTAAAAACACTGAAGCTTTCTTT. Translation gives CASSRDSKNTEAFF.